Listed here is a single T cell receptor beta chain. The sample holds a few counts of this clone. The clone's antigen remains unknown. Base qualities are not provided; no much larger clone lies one nucleotide away. Other DNA sequences in the same sample also yield this CDR3. The sample belongs to a study of OX40 agonist ivuxolimab in advanced cancers. Study-level background: Ivuxolimab was a fully human IgG2 agonistic monoclonal antibody targeting the costimulatory receptor OX40 (CD134). The point of sequencing TCRbeta in the periphery was to test whether ivuxolimab changed TCR sequence diversity and drove clonal T-cell expansion. Intravenous ivuxolimab was administered to patients every 2 weeks at six dose levels: 0.01, 0.1, 0.3, 1.5, 3 and 10 mg/kg. The dose-escalation cohort was about 83% male with a mean age of approximately 60 years, ranging from roughly 20 to 85. Prior anti-PD-1, anti-PD-L1 or anti-CTLA-4 therapy was permitted, and 30% to 45% of dose-escalation patients had received checkpoint inhibitors. Partial responses were achieved by three dose-escalation patients, of whom one had hepatocellular carcinoma and two had cutaneous melanoma. Of the approximately 50 patients in dose escalation, approximately 20 had hepatocellular carcinoma, roughly 15 had melanoma, 9 had renal cell carcinoma and 9 had head and neck cancer. The paper covers the monotherapy dose-escalation part of the phase I ivuxolimab trial, which included N = 52 patients.

Genomic DNA was extracted from sorted cells for sequencing of the TCRbeta CDR3 region. The immunoSEQ Assay was used to sequence the TCRbeta CDR3 regions. TCRdb took this table from immuneACCESS and kept in-frame rearrangements with V and J called. Such tables lack part of the clones; where checked against another copy, unresolved V genes explain under half of the gap, and the rest is unexplained. Within this sample are 75,000 to 100,000 clones, with approximately 84% of them counted one time only. Jointly, the top ten make up roughly 5% of the sample. The trial excluded patients who had a history of autoimmune disease or were on systemic immunosuppression. In every dose cohort, peripheral blood was drawn for TCR sequencing at baseline, cycle 4 day 1, and cycle 7 day 1. Samples were obtained from an open-label, multicenter, first-in-human phase I dose-escalation trial of ivuxolimab. The trial enrolled adults with locally advanced or metastatic head and neck squamous cell, hepatocellular, melanoma or renal cell carcinoma. Before TCR sequencing, CD4+ T cells and CD8+ T cells were sorted from peripheral blood as separate populations.

General findings and caveats noted by the study authors: In the 0.1-3.0 mg/kg groups, partial responders had among the lowest normalized peripheral clonal expansion, particularly in CD8+ T cells. Low levels of normalized T-cell clonal expansion were also seen in some patients who did not respond. Which antigens the clonally expanded peripheral T cells were specific for was not determined. At doses of 0.1 to 3.0 mg/kg, clonal expansion of both CD4+ and CD8+ T cells in blood was seen between baseline and week 6. After ivuxolimab, more expanded clones were found on average in CD8+ T cells than in CD4+ T cells.

The CDR3 contains 13 residues, cysteine and phenylalanine counted. The read is trimmed to its CDR3 DNA, 39 bases read in frame from base 1. CDR1 and CDR2 (LNHDA, SQIVND) derive from the germline V gene (reference sequence). The V and J ends are trimmed by 8 bases and 7 bases, leaving 15 bases between them. The sequence derives from an adult with an advanced solid tumor such as melanoma, head and neck, liver or kidney cancer. Sample: CD4+ or CD8+ T cells sorted from blood, taken in a trial of the OX40 agonist ivuxolimab. The rearranged segments are TRBV19 and TRBJ2-4, with the D gene possibly TRBD1 or TRBD2, each one fitting 7 bases. CDR3 region: CASSDRRGNIQYF. The base sequence is TGTGCCAGTTCGGACAGGCGGGGGAACATTCAGTACTTC.